The present T cell receptor (beta chain) was sequenced within a study of T cells in Graves' hyperthyroidism and ophthalmopathy (dated by TCRdb to about 2019). Regarding the research as a whole: Peripheral blood was sampled at the time of initial diagnosis, prior to any treatment. A discovery cohort of roughly 96 patients, 43 with Graves' ophthalmopathy and about 58 with stable Graves' hyperthyroidism, was used to find distinguishing TCR V-J signatures. Whether ophthalmopathy could be predicted prospectively was tested in an independent validation cohort made up of roughly 19 hyperthyroidism patients plus 17 patients who later progressed to ophthalmopathy. The approximately 95 discovery patients were divided at random into training and test sets in a 7:3 ratio. Thyroid tissue and blood T-cell repertoires from six Graves' hyperthyroidism patients were also compared in the study. After blood sampling, hyperthyroidism patients were treated with methimazole at a starting dose of 30 mg daily, and ophthalmopathy patients were treated with high-dose intravenous methylprednisolone. TCR Vbeta CDR3 sequencing of approximately 140 peripheral blood samples (43 ophthalmopathy, some 75 hyperthyroidism and approximately 17 progressor patients) is reported in the paper.

This clonotype appeared a few times. The antigen this receptor binds is unknown. Per-nucleotide qualities are absent, and no much larger clonotype sits a single base away. The TCR beta CDR3 regions were amplified from RNA transcripts. The first round of RT-PCR for the TCR CDR3 was performed with the HTBI primer set and the Qiagen OneStep RT-PCR kit. Libraries were constructed in a second round of multiplex PCR, after which size selection and purification were performed. Sequencing of the libraries was done on an Illumina HiSeq2000 using paired-end 100 bp reads. Per the original workflow: Raw data were processed with SOAPnuke, discarding reads with adapters, uncalled bases, mean Phred below 15, or no exact constant-primer or identifier match. COPE v1.2.5 was used to merge the high-quality paired reads, and each unique nucleotide sequence was defined as a clonotype. Clonotypes were aligned to IMGT TRBV, TRBD and TRBJ reference segments using MiTCR v1.1. Analysis was restricted to V-J combinations with a frequency above 0.0001, which covered roughly 99% of repertoires. The TCS score was defined as F50 (clonal expansion) divided by E x V (chaos), with BLOSUM62-based TCRdist calculated between CDR3 peptides within each V-J. Welch's t-statistics and random forest reduced 500 to 550 V-J features to roughly 13, which were used in a naive Bayes classifier (R e1071). The similarity between thyroid and blood repertoires was quantified using the Morisita-Horn index. TCRdb cleaned the public reads at Q25 with fastp, built clones with MiXCR and kept in-frame beta chains. Rows with one shared CDR3 protein collapse into an entry with the most common genes and DNA. These V and J calls derive from TCRdb rather than the authors' analysis. This sample lists 700,000 to 950,000 distinct CDR3 sequences; about 35% were detected once. The top ten constitute roughly 30% of the sample.

V has 4 bases trimmed and J has 4 bases trimmed; junction bases matching no gene number 13. CDR1 and CDR2 (SGHDN, FVKESK) derive from the germline V gene. From cysteine to phenylalanine, the CDR3 is 17 amino acids long. Only the CDR3 portion is preserved as DNA: 51 bases, with reading frame beginning at the first base. Stable Graves' hyperthyroidism was defined as the absence of progression to ophthalmopathy over 18 months of follow-up. Hyperthyroidism patients were aged 18 to 65 years and newly diagnosed, with disease duration of less than 2 months. The study excluded patients with uncontrolled infections, other autoimmune diseases, pregnancy or lactation. Clinical symptoms, serum thyroxine and TRAb, thyroid ultrasound, and orbital computed tomography formed the basis for the diagnoses. PBMCs were isolated from about 10 ml of fresh peripheral blood by Ficoll-Paque density gradient centrifugation. Total RNA was extracted using Trizol reagent, and RNA quality was assessed on an Agilent 2100 Bioanalyzer.

What the study reported, not specific to this receptor: Most expanded thyroid clonotypes (frequency above 0.001) were also detected in blood, suggesting blood repertoires may reflect thyroid immune responses. Sample size was not statistically predetermined, and investigators were not blinded to group allocation. In validation, progression to ophthalmopathy was predicted by the model with around 70% sensitivity and 72.22% specificity, a median of roughly 6.4 months before onset. In cross-validation, a model built on a 13 V-J signature told ophthalmopathy apart from stable hyperthyroidism with approximately 90% sensitivity and roughly 82% specificity, and in testing the same model reached 80%/75%.

The TCR was taken from a woman aged 40-49 years with Graves' hyperthyroidism. The sequenced sample consisted of blood. The chain employs TRBV14 and TRBJ2-5, and 9 junctional nucleotides match TRBD1. The CDR3 amino acid sequence is: CASSPGQGNALGETQYF. The nucleotide sequence is given as TGTGCCAGCAGCCCTGGACAGGGGAATGCCCTTGGAGAGACCCAGTACTTC.